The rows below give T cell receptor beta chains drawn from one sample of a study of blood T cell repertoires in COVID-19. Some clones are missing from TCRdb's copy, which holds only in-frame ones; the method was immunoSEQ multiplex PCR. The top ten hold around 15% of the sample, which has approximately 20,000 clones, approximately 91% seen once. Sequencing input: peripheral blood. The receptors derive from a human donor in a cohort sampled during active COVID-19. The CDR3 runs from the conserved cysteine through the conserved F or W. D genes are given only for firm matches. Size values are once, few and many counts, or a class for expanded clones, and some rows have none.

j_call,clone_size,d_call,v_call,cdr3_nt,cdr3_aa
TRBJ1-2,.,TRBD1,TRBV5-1,TGCGCCAGCAGCCCCGGACAGGGTGTTGGCTATGGCTACACCTTC,CASSPGQGVGYGYTF
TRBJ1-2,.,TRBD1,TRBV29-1,TGCAGCGTTAAGGGGACAGGGGATAACTATGGCTACACCTTC,CSVKGTGDNYGYTF
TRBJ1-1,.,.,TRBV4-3,TGCGCCAGCAGCCTCGGCGGGGTGAGCACTGAAGCTTTCTTT,CASSLGGVSTEAFF
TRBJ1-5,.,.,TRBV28,TGTGCCAGCAGTTTAAGCACTGTGAATCAGCCCCAGCATTTT,CASSLSTVNQPQHF
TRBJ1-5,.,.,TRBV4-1,TGCGCCAGCAGCCAAGAACCGACAGCGACCTATCAGCCCCAGCATTTT,CASSQEPTATYQPQHF
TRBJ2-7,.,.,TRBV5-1,TGCGCCAGCAGCTTGGCAGGGGCCGAGCAGTACTTC,CASSLAGAEQYF
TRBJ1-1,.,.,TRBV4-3,TGCGCCAGCAGCCAAGACGGCGCCGGGGACACTGAAGCTTTCTTT,CASSQDGAGDTEAFF
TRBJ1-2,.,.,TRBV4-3,TGCGCCAGCAGCCAAGAGAGGAGAGGAGGATATGGCTACACCTTC,CASSQERRGGYGYTF
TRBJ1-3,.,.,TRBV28,TGTGCCAGCAGTTTAGGTTTGAGGCAGCGAGGAAACACCATATATTTT,CASSLGLRQRGNTIYF
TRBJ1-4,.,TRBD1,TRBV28,TGTGCCAGCAGTTTATCGTGGGACAGGGTTGAAAAACTGTTTTTT,CASSLSWDRVEKLFF
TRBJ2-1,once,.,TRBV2,TGTGCCAGCAGTGCTTTGGGGGCGCAAATCGATGAGCAGTTCTTC,CASSALGAQIDEQFF